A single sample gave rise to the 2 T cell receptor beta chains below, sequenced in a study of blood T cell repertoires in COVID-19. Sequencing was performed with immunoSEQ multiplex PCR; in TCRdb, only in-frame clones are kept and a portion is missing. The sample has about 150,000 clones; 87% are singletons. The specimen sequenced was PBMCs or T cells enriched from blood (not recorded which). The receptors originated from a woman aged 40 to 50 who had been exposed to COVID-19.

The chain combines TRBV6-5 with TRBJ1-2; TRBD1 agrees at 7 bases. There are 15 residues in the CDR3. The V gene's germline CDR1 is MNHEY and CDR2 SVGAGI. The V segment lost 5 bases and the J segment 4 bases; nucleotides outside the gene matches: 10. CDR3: CASSQTRDRGYGYTF. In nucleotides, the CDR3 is TGTGCCAGCAGTCAAACCCGGGACAGAGGCTATGGCTACACCTTC.

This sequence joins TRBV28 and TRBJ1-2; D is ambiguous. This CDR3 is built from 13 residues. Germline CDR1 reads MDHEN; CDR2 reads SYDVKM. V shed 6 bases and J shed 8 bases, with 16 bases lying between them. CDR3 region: CASSLTSSGGYTF. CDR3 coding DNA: TGTGCCAGCAGCCTAACATCCAGCGGGGGCTACACCTTC.